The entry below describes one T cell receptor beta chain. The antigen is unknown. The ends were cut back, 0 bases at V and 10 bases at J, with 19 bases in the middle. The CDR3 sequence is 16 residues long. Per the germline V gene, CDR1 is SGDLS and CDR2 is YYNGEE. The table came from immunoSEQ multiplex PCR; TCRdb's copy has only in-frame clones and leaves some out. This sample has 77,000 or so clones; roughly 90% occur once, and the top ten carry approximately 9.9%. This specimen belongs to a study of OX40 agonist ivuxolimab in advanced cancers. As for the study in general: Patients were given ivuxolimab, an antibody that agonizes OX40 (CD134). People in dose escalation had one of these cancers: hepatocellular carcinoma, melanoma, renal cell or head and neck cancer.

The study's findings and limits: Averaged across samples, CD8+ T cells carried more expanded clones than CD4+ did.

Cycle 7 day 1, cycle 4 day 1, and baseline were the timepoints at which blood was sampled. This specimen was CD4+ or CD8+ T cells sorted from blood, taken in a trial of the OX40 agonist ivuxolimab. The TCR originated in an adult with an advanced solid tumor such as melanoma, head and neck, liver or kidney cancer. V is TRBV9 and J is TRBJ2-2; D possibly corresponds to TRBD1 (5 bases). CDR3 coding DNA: TGTGCCAGCAGCGTAGATCCAGGGATTGTTAAGGAGGAGCTGTTTTTT. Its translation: CASSVDPGIVKEELFF.